Following are 25 T cell receptor beta chains from one sample sequenced in a study of blood T cell repertoires in COVID-19. TCRdb's table, derived via immunoSEQ multiplex PCR, lists solely in-frame clones and lacks some. Of tens of thousands of clones listed, roughly nine tenths are singletons. The sample was peripheral blood. These receptors originate from a man in his 60s with acute or convalescent COVID-19.

The rearrangement joins TRBV5-1 to TRBJ1-1; a weak D match, TRBD1 (5 bases). This CDR3 has 14 amino acids. Germline CDR1 SGHRS, CDR2 YFSETQ. Trimming cost V 0 bases and J 3 bases, with 9 bases left between them. CDR3 sequence reads: CASSLVGVHTEAFF. For the CDR3, the DNA is TGCGCCAGCAGCTTGGTAGGGGTCCACACTGAAGCTTTCTTT.

J is TRBJ2-1 and V is TRBV6-5; possibly TRBD1 for D (6 bases). The CDR3 is 14 residues long. Germline loops: CDR1 MNHEY, CDR2 SVGAGI. Trimming stripped 7 bases from V and 7 bases from J, with 17 bases between. The CDR3 region is CASITGPPKNEQFF. The CDR3 DNA reads TGTGCCAGCATAACAGGGCCACCCAAGAATGAGCAGTTCTTC.

The J gene is TRBJ1-2, the V gene TRBV2; maybe TRBD1 (6 bases). CDR3 length: 14 amino acids. Germline assignment: CDR1 SNHLY and CDR2 FYNNEI. Deletions cut 7 bases from V and 4 bases from J, with 16 bases between. This chain's CDR3 is CASKERGGAYGYTF. The DNA of the CDR3 is TGTGCCAGCAAGGAAAGGGGGGGAGCCTATGGCTACACCTTC. Variable domain in full (rest from reference TRBV2 and TRBJ1-2): EPEVTQTPSHQVTQMGQEVILRCVPISNHLYFYWYRQILGQKVEFLVSFYNNEISEKSEIFDDQFSVERPDGSNFTLKIRSTKLEDSAMYFCASKERGGAYGYTFGSGTRLTVV.

This chain uses TRBV28 with TRBJ2-7; 7 nucleotides line up with TRBD1. Germline V gene sequence: CDR1 MDHEN, CDR2 SYDVKM. The CDR3 covers 14 residues. After removal of 6 bases from V and 7 bases from J, the junction contained 12 bases not matched to a gene. For the CDR3, the DNA is TGTGCCAGCAGCGTTCCGGGACAGCCGCCTGAGCAGTACTTC. Translation gives CASSVPGQPPEQYF.

The gene calls are TRBV5-1 and TRBJ1-1; D is unclear. Germline CDR1 is SGHRS and CDR2 is YFSETQ. V was shortened by 0 bases and J by 1 base, with 7 bases between the two germline ends. The CDR3 has 14 residues. The CDR3 bases are TGCGCCAGCAGCTTGGCGAGACAGAACACTGAAGCTTTCTTT. This encodes CASSLARQNTEAFF.

The rearrangement joins TRBV9 to TRBJ2-2; possibly TRBD2 for D (5 bases). Trimming cost V 2 bases and J 4 bases, with 9 bases left between them. Per the germline V gene, CDR1 is SGDLS and CDR2 is YYNGEE. There are 14 residues in the CDR3. CDR3 sequence reads: CASSVEVFTGELFF. For the CDR3, the DNA is TGTGCCAGCAGCGTGGAGGTTTTCACCGGGGAGCTGTTTTTT.

The chain combines TRBV6-6 with TRBJ1-1, with 11 bases matching TRBD1. CDR1 is MNHNY and CDR2 is SVGAGI in the germline V gene (reference sequence). This CDR3 is built from 16 residues. J gave up 3 bases and V 8 bases, and 11 bases lay outside the gene matches. The CDR3 spells CASGTGGFLGDTEAFF. Here the CDR3 DNA reads TGTGCCAGCGGGACAGGGGGATTTTTGGGTGACACTGAAGCTTTCTTT.

This chain links TRBV6-1 with TRBJ2-6; possible D gene TRBD1, 5 bases. The V gene lost 2 bases and the J gene lost 5 bases, with 10 bases spanning the gap. Germline assignment: CDR1 MNHNS and CDR2 SASEGT. This CDR3 is 15 amino acids long. CDR3 in DNA: TGTGCCAGCAGTGAAAGGGGCCTCCGGGCCAACGTCCTGACTTTC. Its translation is CASSERGLRANVLTF.

The genes are TRBV6-1 and TRBJ2-6; a possible D gene is TRBD2 (5 bases). This CDR3 spans 15 amino acids. Germline lookup yields CDR1 MNHNS and CDR2 SASEGT. Deletions cut 4 bases from V and 4 bases from J, with 11 bases between. CDR3 nucleotide sequence: TGTGCCAGCAGTGCCGGGGATTGGGGGGCCAACGTCCTGACTTTC. Amino acid sequence: CASSAGDWGANVLTF.

This clone appeared a single time. V gene TRBV6-5 combines with J gene TRBJ2-7, with 7 bases fitting TRBD1. The CDR3 totals 13 residues. V dropped 5 bases and J dropped 6; count of bases not matched to a gene: 7. CDR1 and CDR2 (germline): MNHEY, SVGAGI. The CDR3 DNA follows: TGTGCCAGCAGTATGAACAGGGGCGGCGAGCAGTACTTC. Translated: CASSMNRGGEQYF.

The chain carries TRBV6-1 and TRBJ1-2, with D uncertain. The CDR3 has 15 amino acids. CDR1 and CDR2 from the germline V gene are MNHNS and SASEGT. Trimming cost V 2 bases and J 8 bases, with 18 bases left between them. CDR3 in amino acids: CASSELVVFSRGYTF. Written as DNA, the CDR3 is TGTGCCAGCAGTGAATTGGTAGTTTTTTCGAGAGGCTACACCTTC.

V and J are TRBV15 and TRBJ1-5; D is undetermined. V dropped 0 bases and J dropped 1 base, with 10 bases sitting between them. CDR1 is LNHNV, CDR2 YYDKDF, per germline (reference sequence). CDR3 length: 16 residues. CDR3 region: CATSRDRQASNQPQHF. CDR3 in DNA: TGTGCCACCAGCAGAGATCGGCAGGCCAGCAATCAGCCCCAGCATTTT.

Concerning this clone itself: Other nucleotide sequences from this sample produce the same CDR3. The gene calls are TRBV30 and TRBJ1-1, with D unclear. CDR1 and CDR2 from the germline V gene are GTSNPN and SVGIG (reference sequence). The CDR3 totals 11 residues. Trimming removed 2 bases at V and 4 bases at J, with 5 bases between. The CDR3 loop is CAWSRGTEAFF. The CDR3 bases are TGTGCCTGGAGTCGAGGCACTGAAGCTTTCTTT. Filled out from reference TRBV30 and TRBJ1-1, the complete variable domain reads SQTIHQWPATLVQPVGSPLSLECTVEGTSNPNLYWYRQAAGRGLQLLFYSVGIGQISSEVPQNLSASRPQDRQFILSSKKLLLSDSGFYLCAWSRGTEAFFGQGTRLTVV.

A few counts support this clone. The DNA for the CDR3 is TGTGCCAGCAGTGATAATCGCCCCGACAGGGTGAGGAATCAGCCCCAGCATTTT. Its translation: CASSDNRPDRVRNQPQHF. J is TRBJ1-5 and V is TRBV6-1, with 7 bases lining up with TRBD1. This CDR3 spans 18 amino acids. Germline-derived CDR1 and CDR2 are MNHNS and SASEGT. V lost 3 bases and J lost 4; bases outside the gene matches: 15.

This sequence joins TRBV5-5 and TRBJ1-1; the match to TRBD1 covers 7 bases. With 0 bases clipped from V and 0 bases from J, the junction kept 5 bases outside the gene matches. This CDR3 spans 16 amino acids. CDR1 SGHKS and CDR2 YYEKEE come from the germline V gene (reference sequence). CDR3 protein: CASSLDRGSLNTEAFF. The CDR3, as DNA: TGTGCCAGCAGCTTGGACAGGGGATCATTGAACACTGAAGCTTTCTTT.

This chain links TRBV19 with TRBJ1-1, with 7 nucleotides matching TRBD1. The ends lost 10 bases at V and 5 bases at J; junction bases unmatched: 7. Per germline, CDR1 LNHDA and CDR2 SQIVND (reference sequence). The CDR3 is 12 amino acids. Written as DNA, the CDR3 is TGTGCCACCTCCAGGGGGGAAACTGAAGCTTTCTTT. The encoded protein is CATSRGETEAFF.

The rearrangement uses TRBV6-4 and TRBJ1-3; no clear D gene. The CDR3 loop spans 17 amino acids. Germline CDR1 reads MRHNA; CDR2 reads SNTAGT. The V gene lost 4 bases and the J gene lost 0 bases, with 16 bases spanning the gap. Here the CDR3 reads CASSVFRRIFSGNTIYF. CDR3 nucleotide sequence: TGTGCCAGCAGTGTCTTCCGGCGGATTTTCTCTGGAAACACCATATATTTT.

The chain couples TRBV24-1 to TRBJ2-1; a weak D match, TRBD2 (7 bases). The CDR3 runs 17 residues. Per germline, CDR1 KGHDR and CDR2 SFDVKD. V gave up 0 bases and J gave up 3 bases, with 14 bases separating them. DNA of the CDR3: TGTGCCACCAGTGATTTGCGGGGGGCGGGAGACTACAATGAGCAGTTCTTC. Its translation: CATSDLRGAGDYNEQFF.

This CDR3 is CASSLVQGATNEQYF. The CDR3, as DNA: TGCGCCAGCAGCTTGGTACAGGGGGCTACCAACGAGCAGTACTTC. J is TRBJ2-7 and V is TRBV5-1, with TRBD1 matching 9 bases. Germline assignment: CDR1 SGHRS and CDR2 YFSETQ. The CDR3 spans 15 residues. V gave up 0 bases and J gave up 5 bases; unmatched junction bases: 6. The whole variable domain, filled in from reference TRBV5-1 and TRBJ2-7, reads KAGVTQTPRYLIKTRGQQVTLSCSPISGHRSVSWYQQTPGQGLQFLFEYFSETQRNKGNFPGRFSGRQFSNSRSEMNVSTLELGDSALYLCASSLVQGATNEQYFGPGTRLTVT.

The J gene is TRBJ2-7, the V gene TRBV4-1; 11 nucleotides match TRBD2. V lost 0 bases to trimming and J lost 3 bases; unmatched junction nucleotides: 1. The CDR3 totals 15 residues. Looked up from germline, CDR1 is MGHRA and CDR2 is YSYEKL. CDR3 nucleotides: TGCGCCAGCAGCCAAGAAACTAGCGGGGGCTACGAGCAGTACTTC. Its protein product is CASSQETSGGYEQYF.

The chain links TRBV3-1 (or the pseudogene TRBV3-2) to TRBJ1-2; TRBD1 matches at 9 bases. CDR1 and CDR2 from the germline V gene are LGHDT and YNNKEL (reference sequence). The CDR3 is 14 residues long. V was clipped by 1 base and J by 8 bases; unmatched bases: 5. The DNA of the CDR3 is TGTGCCAGCAGCCAAGGACAGGGGGGTAAGGGCTACACCTTC. Translating gives CASSQGQGGKGYTF.

V usage is TRBV18 and J usage is TRBJ2-4; 8 nucleotides match TRBD1. This CDR3 comprises 15 residues. Unmatched junction bases numbered 12, after V lost 8 bases and J lost 6 bases. Germline CDR1 reads KGHSH; CDR2 reads LQKENI. The CDR3 DNA reads TGTGCCAGCACCCTTGGACAGGGATCAGGAAACATTCAGTACTTC. Its protein product is CASTLGQGSGNIQYF.

The chain combines TRBV18 with TRBJ1-1, with D unclear. There are 14 residues in the CDR3. V lost 3 bases, J lost 3 bases, and 11 bases lay in between. Germline lookup yields CDR1 KGHSH and CDR2 LQKENI. DNA of the CDR3: TGTGCCAGCTCACCCCTGGATAGCGACACTGAAGCTTTCTTT. Amino acids: CASSPLDSDTEAFF.

This clone showed up just a few times. CDR3 bases: TGTGCCAGTAGCAACTTGGACGGAGGGAACACTGAAGCTTTCTTT. Its translation is CASSNLDGGNTEAFF. V is TRBV19 and J is TRBJ1-1; no reliable D call. Trimming removed 6 bases at V and 1 base at J, with 15 bases between. The CDR3 runs 15 residues. Germline V gives CDR1 LNHDA, CDR2 SQIVND (reference sequence).

This rearrangement joins TRBV19 to TRBJ1-2, with D maybe TRBD1 (5 bases). CDR3 length: 14 amino acids. The germline V and J ends were trimmed by 4 bases and 5 bases, with 14 bases remaining between them. In germline, CDR1 is LNHDA, CDR2 SQIVND (reference sequence). CDR3 DNA sequence: TGTGCCAGTAGTACCATGACAGATTCTTATGGCTACACCTTC. Its protein product is CASSTMTDSYGYTF.